The entry below gives a single T cell receptor beta chain sequence along with its context. Sequenced by immunoSEQ multiplex PCR; TCRdb stores in-frame clones only, minus some. The sample holds about 90,000 clones, around 93% seen once. The source of the sample is a study of blood T cell repertoires in COVID-19. The CDR3 runs to 16 residues. The V segment lost 0 bases and the J segment 2 bases; nucleotides outside the gene matches: 2. In germline, CDR1 is PRHDT, CDR2 FYEKMQ (reference sequence). The sample comprised peripheral blood. The clonotype was recovered from a human donor with active COVID-19. The donor label of this sample is uncertain. V and J are TRBV13 and TRBJ2-7; 12 bases line up with TRBD1. The CDR3 region is CASSLGGQGAAYEQYF. Here the CDR3 DNA reads TGTGCCAGCAGCTTAGGGGGACAGGGGGCGGCCTACGAGCAGTACTTC.